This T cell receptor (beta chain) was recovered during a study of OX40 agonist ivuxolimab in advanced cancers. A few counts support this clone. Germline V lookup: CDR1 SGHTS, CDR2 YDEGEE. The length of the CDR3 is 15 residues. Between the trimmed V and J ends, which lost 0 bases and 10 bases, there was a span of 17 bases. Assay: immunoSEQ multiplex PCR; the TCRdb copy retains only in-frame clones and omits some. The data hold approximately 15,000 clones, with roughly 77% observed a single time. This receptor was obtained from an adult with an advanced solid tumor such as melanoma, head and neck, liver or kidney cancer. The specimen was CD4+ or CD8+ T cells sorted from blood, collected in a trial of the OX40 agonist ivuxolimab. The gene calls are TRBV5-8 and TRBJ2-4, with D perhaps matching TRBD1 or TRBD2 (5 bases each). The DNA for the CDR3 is TGTGCCAGCAGCTTGGGAGCAGGGAGAGGCTTGATTCAGTACTTC. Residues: CASSLGAGRGLIQYF.